This TCR beta chain was recovered during a study of T-cell memory formation after mild COVID-19 (dated by TCRdb to 2020 to 2023). With respect to the entire study: Most TCR sequence clusters were specific to one of the two donors. Two young, previously healthy adult volunteers, one female and one male, were included in the cohort. T-cell clones expanding and contracting after mild COVID-19 in a couple of donors were tracked by longitudinal TCRalpha and TCRbeta repertoire sequencing.

Study-wide conclusions, independent of this receptor: SARS-CoV-2 specificity was not confirmed for the second-wave clones peaking on day 37. Only a couple of mild cases were covered in the study, and larger cohorts including severe cases with pre-infection samples were considered necessary. Some responding clones were found in pre-infection memory, which suggests that pre-existing cross-reactive memory T cells took part in the SARS-CoV-2 response. Contracting CD4+ clones appeared mostly in the CM and EM memory subsets, whereas CD8+ clones were enriched in EMRA. Clones contracting from day 15 to 85 had balanced CD4/CD8 phenotypes, while a second wave expanding from day 15 to 37 was biased towards CD4+.

Ficoll-Paque density gradient centrifugation was used to isolate PBMCs. The sample was run on an Illumina NovaSeq 6000. TCRalpha and TCRbeta cDNA libraries were built by 5'RACE with constant-segment primers, adding sample barcodes and unique molecular identifiers. RNA was extracted from every sample with Trizol reagent. Amplification of the libraries took two PCR steps, and the second step added a second sample barcode plus Illumina TruSeq adapters. Libraries were sequenced on an Illumina NovaSeq with 2 x 150 bp paired-end reads. Turning to the authors' computational methods: Demultiplexing of reads and collapsing into UMI-guided consensus sequences were performed with migec v1.2.7. Using mixcr v2.1.11, UMI consensuses were aligned to TRA and TRB V and J templates and then assembled into clonotypes. Expanded or contracted clonotypes were those called significant by both edgeR and NoisET, with noise models trained on biological replicates. For edgeR calls, the thresholds were a false discovery rate-adjusted p below 0.01 and a log2 fold-change of 1. As an exploratory analysis of dynamics, max-normalized trajectories of the 1000 most abundant clonotypes were examined with PCA combined with hierarchical clustering. The CD4 or CD8 phenotype of responding clones was assigned using the separately sequenced CD4+ and CD8+ repertoires. The public reads were run again by TCRdb, first through fastp at Q25 and then through MiXCR, and only productive beta chains were kept. Each CDR3 protein appears once, grouped with its most common genes and DNA. The V and J calls and clone size are TCRdb's, not the authors'. The sample yields about 430,000 distinct CDR3 sequences; approximately 25% were counted once. The ten largest clonotypes hold roughly 8.9% of the sample.

About this clonotype: What antigen it recognizes has not been identified. No clone much larger than this one lies a single base away; base qualities are absent.

The sample was PBMCs or a T cell subset sorted from them (not recorded which). This clonotype was obtained from an adult woman who had mild COVID-19 (a few samples of this study predate the infection). The sample titles of this study are shuffled in the database, so cell type and time point are left out; the donor was told from shared clones.

CDR3 sequence: CSAPRDTTGELFF. The DNA sequence follows: TGCAGTGCTCCAAGGGACACCACCGGGGAGCTGTTTTTT. This chain is built from TRBV20-1 and TRBJ2-2; TRBD1 might be the D gene, on 6 matching bases. The CDR3 starts with the cysteine, ends with the phenylalanine, and has 13 residues. Kept here is only the CDR3 DNA, which spans 39 bases and is read in frame from base 1. The trim is 5 bases for V and 4 bases for J, with a gap of 11 bases between the germline ends. CDR1 and CDR2 (DFQATT, SNEGSKA) derive from the germline V gene (reference sequence).